This TCR beta chain stems from a study of T cell responses to AZD1222 COVID-19 vaccine. V shed 0 bases, J shed 4 bases, and the junction held 8 bases outside the gene matches. Germline V lookup: CDR1 LGHNT, CDR2 FRNRAP. The CDR3 spans 17 residues. The data were produced by immunoSEQ multiplex PCR, yet TCRdb's version contains in-frame clones alone and is incomplete. This sample has about 160,000 clones, with about 89% found just once. This chain joins TRBV12-5 and TRBJ2-1, with 8 bases identical to TRBD2. Here the sequenced sample was peripheral blood, taken 28 days after the second AZD1222 dose. The clonotype originates from an adult who received the AZD1222 COVID-19 vaccine. CDR3 sequence: CASGLVVSGGGYNEQFF. The CDR3 DNA sequence: TGTGCTAGTGGTTTGGTAGTGTCCGGGGGGGGTTACAATGAGCAGTTCTTC.